These 32 T cell receptor beta chains were all obtained from the same sample, sequenced in a study of CDR3 diversity in severe acne. TCRdb reanalysed the PCR reads using MiXCR and keeps one entry per CDR3 protein. The sample contains roughly 79,000 distinct CDR3 sequences, under 55% of which appear only once. The material sequenced was blood. These receptors were collected from a male donor with severe acne vulgaris.

This clonotype was found once. The V and J genes are TRBV7-3 and TRBJ2-3; possibly TRBD1 or TRBD2 for D (6 bases each). V was shortened by 4 bases and J by 4 bases, with 12 bases between the two germline ends. Germline CDR1 SGHTA, CDR2 FQGTGA. This CDR3 has 14 residues. CDR3 DNA: TGTGCCAGCAGCTCCTGGGGGGCAGCAGATACGCAGTATTTT. This encodes CASSSWGAADTQYF. The variable domain in full, completed from reference TRBV7-3 and TRBJ2-3, reads GAGVSQTPSNKVTEKGKYVELRCDPISGHTALYWYRQSLGQGPEFLIYFQGTGAADDSGLPNDRFFAVRPEGSVSTLKIQRTERGDSAVYLCASSSWGAADTQYFGPGTRLTVL.

This clonotype was picked up one time. This sequence joins TRBV25-1 and TRBJ2-7; D might be TRBD2 (8 bases). Germline V gene lookup returns CDR1 MGHDK and CDR2 SYGVNS. The V gene lost 6 bases and the J gene lost 3 bases, with 15 bases spanning the gap. The CDR3 has 14 residues. This CDR3 is CASRGQRGNYEQYF. DNA of the CDR3: TGTGCCAGCAGGGGACAGCGGGGGAACTACGAGCAGTACTTC.

The gene calls are TRBV20-1 and TRBJ2-1, with TRBD1 matching over 9 bases. V shed 0 bases and J 7 bases; nucleotides not matched to a gene: 10. The CDR3 spans 16 residues. CDR1 DFQATT and CDR2 SNEGSKA come from the germline V gene (reference sequence). The CDR3 sequence is CSARDRRTGVGNEQFF. The CDR3 coding sequence is TGCAGTGCTAGAGATCGGAGGACAGGGGTTGGAAATGAGCAGTTCTTC.

This clonotype was found many times. This chain joins TRBV7-2 and TRBJ2-7, with D unclear. Trimming took 1 base from V and 0 from J, leaving 7 bases between them. Germline V gene data show CDR1 as SGHTA and CDR2 as FQGNSA. The CDR3 sequence is 14 residues long. CDR3 loop: CASSLVPSSYEQYV. CDR3 DNA: TGTGCCAGCAGCTTAGTTCCGAGCTCCTACGAGCAGTACGTC.

This clonotype was seen many times. This chain uses TRBV20-1 with TRBJ2-3; TRBD2 is a possible D gene (5 bases). The CDR3 spans 17 residues. V lost 0 bases and J lost 2, with 18 bases in between. Germline V gene lookup returns CDR1 DFQATT and CDR2 SNEGSKA (reference sequence). The CDR3 DNA is TGCAGTGCTAGAGACGTGACTGACTACGCGATCACAGATACGCAGTATTTT. It translates to CSARDVTDYAITDTQYF.

This chain links TRBV25-1 with TRBJ2-7; D may be TRBD1 (5 bases). Trimming cost V 9 bases and J 0 bases, with 15 bases left between them. Germline CDR1 is MGHDK and CDR2 is SYGVNS. This CDR3 comprises 14 residues. DNA for the CDR3: TGTGCCAGTAGTATACGACAGTTCTCCTACGAGCAGTACTTC. This translates into CASSIRQFSYEQYF.

Many counts were recorded for this clonotype. The chain employs TRBV6-5 and TRBJ2-7, with D maybe TRBD1 (6 bases). The CDR3 consists of 13 residues. The V gene's germline CDR1 is MNHEY and CDR2 SVGAGI. V was pared by 2 bases and J by 5 bases, with 10 bases between. The DNA of the CDR3 is TGTGCCAGCAGTTACCAACAGGGTAACGAGCAGTACTTC. This translates into CASSYQQGNEQYF.

In its sample, this clonotype was seen many times. The chain uses TRBV20-1 and TRBJ2-7, with 12 bases lining up with TRBD2. The CDR3 spans 14 residues. Germline assignment: CDR1 DFQATT and CDR2 SNEGSKA (reference sequence). Germline trimming cut 6 bases from V and 2 bases from J; bases unmatched to any gene: 5. Here the CDR3 DNA reads TGCAGTGCGCAGACTAGCGGGAGACCCTACGAGCAGTACTTC. As protein: CSAQTSGRPYEQYF.

This clonotype has ten or more counts. This chain joins TRBV9 and TRBJ2-7; 15 bases are a match to TRBD2. V dropped 4 bases and J dropped 5; count of bases not matched to a gene: 10. This CDR3 has 17 amino acids. Germline loops: CDR1 SGDLS, CDR2 YYNGEE. CDR3 sequence reads: CASSSGLAGGPGHEQYF. The CDR3 bases are TGTGCCAGCAGCTCCGGACTAGCGGGAGGGCCAGGCCACGAGCAGTACTTC. Full variable domain (missing parts from reference TRBV9 and TRBJ2-7): DSGVTQTPKHLITATGQRVTLRCSPRSGDLSVYWYQQSLDQGLQFLIQYYNGEERAKGNILERFSAQQFPDLHSELNLSSLELGDSALYFCASSSGLAGGPGHEQYFGPGTRLTVT.

In its sample, this clonotype was seen many times. The chain has TRBV2 and TRBJ2-7; D gene uncertain. The CDR3 covers 12 residues. The V end was cut by 4 bases, the J end by 5 bases, with 9 bases between. Germline V gives CDR1 SNHLY, CDR2 FYNNEI. This CDR3 is CASSGGVNEQYF. In DNA, the CDR3 is TGTGCCAGCAGTGGCGGCGTTAACGAGCAGTACTTC.

The chain has TRBV7-2 and TRBJ1-1; tentative D call: TRBD1 (5 bases). Trimming removed 5 bases from V and 1 base from J, with 14 bases in between. Germline V gene sequence: CDR1 SGHTA, CDR2 FQGNSA. The CDR3 is made up of 15 amino acids. The CDR3 DNA follows: TGTGCCAGCAGCCCCAGAGGGGCCGCGAACACTGAAGCTTTCTTT. It encodes CASSPRGAANTEAFF.

This clonotype was counted a few times. The J gene is TRBJ1-6, the V gene TRBV28, with a tentative D call TRBD1 (6 bases). Per germline, CDR1 MDHEN and CDR2 SYDVKM. Deletions cut 7 bases from V and 7 bases from J, with 14 bases between. The CDR3 extends over 14 amino acids. CDR3: CASNSPRGNSPLHF. The DNA of the CDR3 is TGTGCCAGCAACTCCCCCAGGGGCAATTCACCCCTCCACTTT.

The J gene is TRBJ2-7, the V gene TRBV12-3 or TRBV12-4, with D maybe TRBD1 (6 bases). The V gene lost 6 bases and the J gene lost 3 bases, with 15 bases spanning the gap. The CDR3 runs to 14 residues. The CDR3: CASREGQSFYEQYF. The CDR3 DNA sequence: TGTGCCAGCAGGGAAGGACAGTCGTTCTACGAGCAGTACTTC.

The CDR3 region is CAISESLDSAYEQYF. The CDR3 DNA is TGTGCCATCAGTGAGTCGCTCGACAGTGCCTACGAGCAGTACTTC. The gene calls are TRBV10-3 and TRBJ2-7; TRBD1 is a possible D gene (5 bases). Germline V gives CDR1 ENHRY, CDR2 SYGVKD. V was cut by 0 bases and J by 2 bases, with 11 bases left in between. CDR3 length: 15 residues.

The chain combines TRBV19 with TRBJ2-1; the D is unclear. This CDR3 comprises 13 residues. V was shortened by 1 base and J by 8 bases, with 9 bases between the two germline ends. Germline CDR1 is LNHDA and CDR2 is SQIVND (reference sequence). CDR3 region: CASSIGAHDEQFF. DNA for the CDR3: TGTGCCAGTAGTATAGGAGCTCACGATGAGCAGTTCTTC.

This chain links TRBV28 with TRBJ2-7; 10 nucleotides match TRBD2. This CDR3 region has 14 residues. V dropped 4 bases and J dropped 7; count of bases not matched to a gene: 7. Germline V gene lookup returns CDR1 MDHEN and CDR2 SYDVKM. In nucleotides, the CDR3 is TGTGCCAGCAGTTCTCCGGGACTAGCGAGGGAGCAGTACTTC. Protein product: CASSSPGLAREQYF.

V is TRBV10-2 and J is TRBJ2-7, with 14 bases fitting TRBD2. J gave up 2 bases and V 0 bases, and 6 bases lay outside the gene matches. CDR1 WSHSY and CDR2 SAAADI come from the germline V gene. CDR3 length equals 18 residues. The CDR3 sequence: CASSESGTSGRFPYEQYF. In DNA, the CDR3 is TGCGCCAGCAGTGAGTCCGGGACTAGCGGGAGATTCCCCTACGAGCAGTACTTC.

This sequence joins TRBV6-2 or TRBV6-3 and TRBJ2-1, with TRBD1 matching 7 bases. This CDR3 has 15 residues. V shed 0 bases and J 4 bases; nucleotides not matched to a gene: 3. In germline, CDR1 is MNHEY, CDR2 SVGEGT. In nucleotides, the CDR3 is TGTGCCAGCAGTTACTCGGGACAGCAATACAATGAGCAGTTCTTC. Its translation: CASSYSGQQYNEQFF.

This chain joins TRBV6-1 and TRBJ1-3; 7 bases are a match to TRBD1. In germline, CDR1 is MNHNS, CDR2 SASEGT. V lost 10 bases, J lost 5 bases, and 11 bases stayed unmatched. The CDR3 totals 14 residues. The CDR3 sequence: CAIHDRDLRNTIYF. The CDR3 DNA is TGTGCCATCCATGACAGGGATCTTCGAAACACCATATATTTT.

This clonotype was counted ten times or more. This chain uses TRBV20-1 with TRBJ2-6; D remains ambiguous. The germline gives CDR1 DFQATT, CDR2 SNEGSKA (reference sequence). Trimming removed 4 bases at V and 0 bases at J, with 19 bases between. The length of the CDR3 is 18 residues. CDR3 sequence reads: CSATPLSSGSSGANVLTF. Here the CDR3 DNA reads TGCAGTGCTACTCCTCTTTCATCAGGTTCCTCTGGGGCCAACGTCCTGACTTTC.

The CDR3 DNA follows: TGTGCCAGCACGATAGGGATGAGCACTGAAGCTTTCTTT. Its protein product is CASTIGMSTEAFF. The chain uses TRBV6-2 or TRBV6-3 and TRBJ1-1, with unresolved D. Deletions cut 7 bases from V and 4 bases from J, with 13 bases between. The CDR3 length is 13 residues. The germline V gene has CDR1 MNHEY and CDR2 SVGEGT.

This clonotype was counted many times. CDR3 loop: CASSQVGDSWREPADTQYF. The CDR3 DNA reads as TGTGCCAGCAGCCAAGTCGGTGATTCCTGGCGGGAGCCCGCAGATACGCAGTATTTT. The chain has TRBV3-2 and TRBJ2-3; no check of the table's D call, TRBD2, against the DNA was made. TRBV3-2 is deemed a pseudogene. This CDR3 is built from 19 residues.

This clonotype occurred many times. A much larger clone differs from this one at a single base, so this may be a read error. The chain uses TRBV20-1 and TRBJ2-1, with a weak D call TRBD2 (6 bases). Germline V gives CDR1 DFQATT, CDR2 SNEGSKA (reference sequence). The CDR3 is made up of 15 amino acids. Trimming removed 3 bases at V and 6 bases at J, with 18 bases between. CDR3 loop: CSARLAERTGNEQFF. CDR3 in DNA: TGCAGTGCTAGGTTAGCGGAAAGAACCGGCAATGAGCAGTTCTTC.

This chain connects TRBV24-1 to TRBJ2-5; possible D gene TRBD1, 6 bases. V lost 0 bases to trimming and J lost 3 bases, with 7 bases between them. The germline V gene has CDR1 KGHDR and CDR2 SFDVKD. This CDR3 has 14 amino acids. The CDR3 spells CATSDLPGEETQYF. The DNA for the CDR3 is TGTGCCACCAGTGATTTGCCAGGGGAAGAGACCCAGTACTTC.

The genes are TRBV15 and TRBJ2-3; D is uncertain. V lost 3 bases, J lost 3 bases, and 13 bases lay in between. CDR1 is LNHNV, CDR2 YYDKDF, per germline (reference sequence). This CDR3 has 15 amino acids. CDR3 in amino acids: CATSSDGSGTDTQYF. The CDR3 DNA is TGTGCCACCAGCAGTGACGGCTCCGGGACAGATACGCAGTATTTT. The complete variable domain, with remaining parts taken from reference TRBV15 and TRBJ2-3, reads DAMVIQNPRYQVTQFGKPVTLSCSQTLNHNVMYWYQQKSSQAPKLLFHYYDKDFNNEADTPDNFQSRRPNTSFCFLDIRSPGLGDTAMYLCATSSDGSGTDTQYFGPGTRLTVL.

This clonotype was picked up many times. The chain recombines TRBV6-6 with TRBJ1-5, with no clear D. The germline gives CDR1 MNHNY, CDR2 SVGAGI (reference sequence). The ends were cut back, 6 bases at V and 3 bases at J, with 18 bases in the middle. This CDR3 comprises 16 residues. The CDR3 nucleotides are TGTGCCAGCAGCCTGTCATCGGGTAGGTTCAATCAGCCCCAGCATTTT. Encoded protein: CASSLSSGRFNQPQHF.

In regard to this clonotype: It may be a read error: a sequence one base away is much more abundant. The chain uses TRBV29-1 and TRBJ2-5, with D unresolved. The CDR3 contains 11 residues. Germline V gene data show CDR1 as SQVTM and CDR2 as ANQGSEA. CDR3: CSVPAVNSPDF. The CDR3 DNA follows: TGCAGCGTTCCCGCCGTCAACAGCCCGGACTTC.

The rearrangement joins TRBV2 to TRBJ1-5; possibly TRBD1 for D (5 bases). V was trimmed by 4 bases and J by 4 bases, leaving 11 bases between them. Germline V gene data show CDR1 as SNHLY and CDR2 as FYNNEI. CDR3 length equals 14 residues. CDR3 in amino acids: CASSVSGGNQPQHF. The CDR3 nucleotides read TGTGCCAGCAGTGTGTCGGGGGGAAATCAGCCCCAGCATTTT. The variable domain in full, with the rest retrieved from reference TRBV2 and TRBJ1-5, is EPEVTQTPSHQVTQMGQEVILRCVPISNHLYFYWYRQILGQKVEFLVSFYNNEISEKSEIFDDQFSVERPDGSNFTLKIRSTKLEDSAMYFCASSVSGGNQPQHFGDGTRLSIL.

This clonotype was observed many times. The chain combines TRBV7-9 with TRBJ1-5; D gene unclear. The CDR3 spans 12 residues. V was clipped by 1 base and J by 6 bases, with 4 bases between them. Germline V lookup: CDR1 SEHNR, CDR2 FQNEAQ (reference sequence). The CDR3 region is CASSLGVQPQHF. Written as DNA, the CDR3 is TGTGCCAGCAGCTTAGGTGTTCAGCCCCAGCATTTT.

This chain connects TRBV11-1 to TRBJ1-2; 7 bases match TRBD1. CDR1 and CDR2 (germline): SGHAT, FQDESV (reference sequence). V lost 5 bases and J lost 6; bases outside the gene matches: 12. The CDR3 has 15 residues. The CDR3 here is CASSVNRDRDHGYTF. CDR3 DNA: TGTGCCAGCAGCGTAAACCGGGACAGAGACCATGGCTACACCTTC.

The chain links TRBV11-2 to TRBJ2-5, with 10 bases lining up with TRBD2. This CDR3 contains 16 residues. CDR1 and CDR2 from the germline V gene are SGHAT and FQNNGV. With V trimmed by 4 bases and J by 4 bases, 9 bases remained unmatched. CDR3 sequence: CASSSPELAGRETQYF. The CDR3 DNA follows: TGTGCCAGCAGCTCACCGGAACTAGCGGGAAGAGAGACCCAGTACTTC.

The rearrangement joins TRBV11-3 to TRBJ2-2; D perhaps matches TRBD2 (5 bases). V was pared by 4 bases and J by 4 bases, with 10 bases between. The CDR3 consists of 14 residues. CDR1 SGHNT and CDR2 YENEEA come from the germline V gene. CDR3 in amino acids: CASSSEGSTGELFF. The CDR3 coding sequence is TGTGCCAGCAGCTCAGAGGGAAGCACCGGGGAGCTGTTTTTT.